This T cell receptor beta chain comes out of a study of blood T cell repertoires in COVID-19. Across the study: The samples span acute and convalescent COVID-19 from the United States, Italy and Spain.

The CDR3 is 13 amino acids. The V gene lost 3 bases and the J gene lost 6 bases, with 11 bases spanning the gap. This clone was recorded a few times. TCRdb's table, derived via immunoSEQ multiplex PCR, lists solely in-frame clones and lacks some. This sample has 350,000 to 400,000 clones, with about 89% found just once. The receptor comes from a woman in her thirties or forties who had been exposed to COVID-19. The genes are TRBV12-3 or TRBV12-4 and TRBJ1-1; D is perhaps TRBD1 (6 bases). Specimen: PBMCs or T cells enriched from blood (not recorded which). This CDR3 is CASSFRGRAEAFF. The CDR3 DNA follows: TGTGCCAGCAGTTTTAGGGGGAGGGCTGAAGCTTTCTTT.